This T cell receptor beta chain was captured by sequencing in a study of vaccination and CD4 T cells after COVID-19 (dated by TCRdb to 2022 to 2024). Looking at the study overall: Every convalescent patient had a positive nasal swab PCR test for SARS-CoV-2, with mild disease in about 9 patients and severe disease in one. The convalescent cohort comprised six males and four females, including two Hispanic individuals, seven Caucasians, two Asians and one multiracial person. Each participant got two doses of either the Pfizer-BioNTech BNT162b2 vaccine (n=8) or the Moderna mRNA-1273 vaccine (n=2). In control cultures, a CEFX viral epitope pool was used as positive control, an HIV-1 Nef peptide pool was used as negative control, or no peptide was added. Post-COVID blood samples were collected from convalescent patients a median of around 100 days after diagnosis, with a range of about 30 to 161 days. The time from the second vaccine dose to post-vaccine blood sampling had a median of around 72 days and ranged from roughly 13 to 241 days. In around 10 COVID-19 convalescent patients and a few infection-naive healthy vaccine recipients, researchers compared the spike-specific CD4+ TCR repertoire from before mRNA vaccination with the repertoire from after. The cultures were stimulated with overlapping spike peptide pools from SARS-CoV-2 and from the common cold coronaviruses HCoV-NL63, HCoV-OC43 and HCoV-229E. The research as a whole found: Only a relatively small number of convalescent patients were included in the study, and early timepoints following natural infection were not analyzed. Among the post-vaccine SARS-CoV-2-reactive clones in convalescent patients, a median around 86% showed up only after vaccination, which suggests vaccine-specific priming. The median count of SARS-CoV-2-reactive clonotypes went up from 20 to 25 after infection to some 38 after vaccination, although the change was not significant. In convalescent patients, nearly all vaccine-specific clones (304 of 307) were found to be mono-reactive for SARS-CoV-2 spike rather than cross-reactive with common cold coronaviruses.

This clonotype was picked up a small number of times. This clone's antigen is unknown. No much larger clone is present one base from it, and per-base qualities are unavailable. The treatment or condition label here, explained by the study, means: roughly 10-day PBMC culture with coronavirus spike peptide pools or control peptides (ViraFEST assay). The ViraFEST assay, used in the study, expanded antigen-specific T cells with peptide pools and then identified the expanded clonotypes through TCR sequencing. The convalescent patients' positive SARS-CoV-2 PCR tests were from March to December 2020, which was before the Alpha, Beta and Delta variants emerged in the United States. Over 1.5 million PBMCs per well were cultured in IMDM with roughly 5% human AB serum and 7.5 to 10 IU/ml IL-2, plus 10 ug/ml peptide pools. On days 3 and 7, half of the culture medium was replaced with fresh IL-2-containing medium. After less than twelve days of culture, CD4+ T cells were isolated by negative selection with the EasySep CD4+ T cell isolation kit. Ficoll-Paque Plus gradient centrifugation was used to isolate PBMCs from whole blood, and the isolated PBMCs were then either used fresh or cryopreserved at -140C. Each culture condition was generally run in triplicate wells.

The library was made by PCR. DNA from cultured CD4+ T cells was subjected to TCR sequencing with the Oncomine TCR Beta short-read assay at the Johns Hopkins FTIC core. Genomic DNA was extracted from the cultured CD4+ T cells with the QIAamp micro DNA kit. The Oncomine TCR Beta libraries from cultured CD4+ T cells were pooled using unique dual indexes and then sequenced on an Illumina iSeq 100. The authors' analysis ran thus. Non-productive sequences were removed, and CDR3s not starting with C, not ending with F or W, or shorter than 7 amino acids were discarded. The MANAFEST web application was used to identify antigen-specific clonotypes by comparing peptide-stimulated wells against reference wells and other culture wells. To be called positive, a clone needed an FDR below 0.05, an odds ratio above 5, and a productive frequency above 0.1% in at least two of three replicate wells. A clonotype counted as cross-reactive if it showed significant expansion both in the SARS-CoV-2 spike wells and in at least one common cold coronavirus spike condition. CDR3 homology was assessed with Levenshtein distances (stringdist) and unrooted phylogenetic trees (ape) in R version 3.6.1. TCRdb cleaned the public reads at Q25 with fastp, built clones with MiXCR and kept in-frame beta chains. Each CDR3 protein gets just one entry, which takes the most common genes and DNA from the rows behind it. These V and J calls derive from TCRdb rather than the authors' analysis. For this sample the table gives more than 13,000 distinct CDR3 sequences, of which 28% were detected only once. Jointly, the top ten make up about 15% of the sample.

The V end gives up 5 bases and the J end 2 bases, leaving 10 bases in the junction not matched to a gene. In the germline V gene, CDR1 corresponds to MNHNS and CDR2 to SASEGT. The CDR3 runs 16 amino acids, cysteine and phenylalanine included. Only the CDR3 portion is preserved as DNA: 48 bases, with reading frame beginning at the first base. This sequence uses TRBV6-1 and TRBJ2-5; 8 central bases correspond to TRBD1. The TCR was taken from a human donor with COVID-19. Sequenced: cultured CD4+ T cells from blood. DNA sequence: TGTGCCAGCAGTAGTGGACAGGGTAGAAAGCAAGAGACCCAGTACTTC. Its amino acids are CASSSGQGRKQETQYF.